This T cell receptor beta chain stems from a study of shared clonotypes between healthy human individuals. Data came from immunoSEQ multiplex PCR; TCRdb stores just in-frame clones and leaves some out. Among some 2,400,000 clones listed, around 95% were seen once. Study-level findings and limits: At large depth, rarefaction still showed sorted-subset sequencing to be incomplete.

Germline V gene data show CDR1 as KGHSH and CDR2 as LQKENI. The CDR3 has 17 residues. The V end was cut by 3 bases, the J end by 0 bases, with 15 bases between. On this clone itself: Its target is unknown.

The material sequenced was naive CD4+ T cells sorted from blood. Subset meaning: CD45RA+ positively selected. The TCR sequence derives from a young man in good health. The V call is TRBV18, the J call TRBJ1-3; no clear D. The CDR3 DNA is TGTGCCAGCTCACCGAGTCGGCAGGTTATCTCTGGAAACACCATATATTTT. It translates to CASSPSRQVISGNTIYF.